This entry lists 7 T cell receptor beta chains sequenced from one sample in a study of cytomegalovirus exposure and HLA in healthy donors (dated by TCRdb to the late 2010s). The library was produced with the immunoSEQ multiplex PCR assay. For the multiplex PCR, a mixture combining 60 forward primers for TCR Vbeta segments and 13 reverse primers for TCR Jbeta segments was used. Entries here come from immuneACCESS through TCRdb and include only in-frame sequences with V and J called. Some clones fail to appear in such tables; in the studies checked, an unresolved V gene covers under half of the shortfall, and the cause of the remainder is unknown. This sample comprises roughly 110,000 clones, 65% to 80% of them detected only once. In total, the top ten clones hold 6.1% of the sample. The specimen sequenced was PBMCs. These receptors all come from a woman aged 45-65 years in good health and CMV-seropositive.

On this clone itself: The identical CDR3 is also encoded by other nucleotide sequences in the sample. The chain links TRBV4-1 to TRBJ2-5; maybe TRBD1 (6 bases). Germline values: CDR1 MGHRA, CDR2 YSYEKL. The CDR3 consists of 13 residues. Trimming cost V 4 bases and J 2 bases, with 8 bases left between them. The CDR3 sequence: CASSRTDQETQYF. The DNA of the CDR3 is TGCGCCAGCAGCCGGACAGATCAAGAGACCCAGTACTTC.

CDR3 residues: CASSLSGGTEAFF. DNA for the CDR3: TGTGCCAGCAGCTTGTCAGGGGGCACTGAAGCTTTCTTT. The chain combines TRBV7-9 with TRBJ1-1; 7 bases map to TRBD1. The CDR3 runs to 13 residues. Per germline, CDR1 SEHNR and CDR2 FQNEAQ (reference sequence). V was pared by 3 bases and J by 4 bases, with 2 bases of the junction left unmatched.

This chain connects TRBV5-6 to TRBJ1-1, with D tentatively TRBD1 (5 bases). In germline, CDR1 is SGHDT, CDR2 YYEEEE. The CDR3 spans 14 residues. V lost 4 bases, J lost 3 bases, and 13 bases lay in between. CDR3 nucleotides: TGTGCCAGCAGCCCAGGGTTTTTGGACACTGAAGCTTTCTTT. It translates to CASSPGFLDTEAFF.

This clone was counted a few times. CDR3 DNA sequence: TGTGCCAGCATGCCAACGGGGGATTACTATCAGCCCCAGCATTTT. Protein sequence: CASMPTGDYYQPQHF. This chain links TRBV28 with TRBJ1-5; weak D call: TRBD1 (5 bases). This CDR3 region has 15 residues. The V and J ends lost 7 bases and 5 bases respectively, with 18 bases between them. Germline V gives CDR1 MDHEN, CDR2 SYDVKM.

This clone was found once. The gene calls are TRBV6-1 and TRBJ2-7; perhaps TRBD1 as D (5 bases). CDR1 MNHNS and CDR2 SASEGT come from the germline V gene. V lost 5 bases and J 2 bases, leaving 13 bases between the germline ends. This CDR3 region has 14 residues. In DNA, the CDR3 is TGTGCCAGCAGTCACACGACAGCTACCTACGAGCAGTACTTC. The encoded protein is CASSHTTATYEQYF.

CDR3 protein: CASSKYTTARGANVLTF. CDR3 DNA sequence: TGCGCCAGCAGCAAATACACGACAGCCAGGGGGGCCAACGTCCTGACTTTC. The chain uses TRBV5-1 and TRBJ2-6; D might be TRBD1 (5 bases). Germline V gene data show CDR1 as SGHRS and CDR2 as YFSETQ. V was trimmed by 4 bases and J by 4 bases, leaving 18 bases between them. The CDR3 is 17 amino acids.

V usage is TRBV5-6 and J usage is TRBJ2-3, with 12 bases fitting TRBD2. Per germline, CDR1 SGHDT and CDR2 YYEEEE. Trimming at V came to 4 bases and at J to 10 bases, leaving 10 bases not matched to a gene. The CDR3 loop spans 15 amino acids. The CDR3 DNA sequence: TGTGCCAGCAGCACGCTAGCGGGGGGGCCCACAGCGCAGTATTTT. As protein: CASSTLAGGPTAQYF.